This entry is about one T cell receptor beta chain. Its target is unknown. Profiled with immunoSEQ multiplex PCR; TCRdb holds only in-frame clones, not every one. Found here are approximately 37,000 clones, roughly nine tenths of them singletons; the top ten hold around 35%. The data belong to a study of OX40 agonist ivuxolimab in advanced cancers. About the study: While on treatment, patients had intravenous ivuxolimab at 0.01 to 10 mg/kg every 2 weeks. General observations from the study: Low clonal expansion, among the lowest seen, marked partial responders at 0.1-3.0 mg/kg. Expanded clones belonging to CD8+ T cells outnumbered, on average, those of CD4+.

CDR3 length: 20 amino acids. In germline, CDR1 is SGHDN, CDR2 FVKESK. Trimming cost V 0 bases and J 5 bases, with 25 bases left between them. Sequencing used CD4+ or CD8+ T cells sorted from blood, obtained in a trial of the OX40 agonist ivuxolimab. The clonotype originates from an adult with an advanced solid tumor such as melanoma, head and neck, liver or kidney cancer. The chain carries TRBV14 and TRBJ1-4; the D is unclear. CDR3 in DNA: TGTGCCAGCAGCCAAGAGCGGTTTGGGCAGCTGGACTGGACCAATGAAAAACTGTTTTTT. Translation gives CASSQERFGQLDWTNEKLFF.